The 20 T cell receptor beta chains reported below all come from one sample, sequenced in a study of shared clonotypes between healthy human individuals. Terminally differentiated effector memory CD45RA+ cells were left out of the naive CD8 fraction, which was CD45RO-negative and positively selected for CCR7. Method: immunoSEQ multiplex PCR; TCRdb's copy keeps in-frame clones and lacks some. The sample contains about 2 million clones, around 96% of which appear only once. Specimen: naive CD8+ T cells sorted from blood. The receptors originated from a man in his late teens or twenties in good health.

In the case of this clone: The sample has other DNA sequences that encode this CDR3 too. CDR3 DNA: TGTGCCAGCAGCGTAGGGGGCGGTGGCTCCTACAATGAGCAGTTCTTC. This sequence encodes CASSVGGGGSYNEQFF. The chain combines TRBV9 with TRBJ2-1, with a weak D call TRBD1 (5 bases). This CDR3 is built from 16 residues. V shed 0 bases and J shed 0 bases, with 10 bases lying between them. Germline CDR1 reads SGDLS; CDR2 reads YYNGEE.

This rearrangement joins TRBV7-9 to TRBJ2-3; no clear D gene. V was shortened by 3 bases and J by 0 bases, with 7 bases between the two germline ends. CDR1 and CDR2 from the germline V gene are SEHNR and FQNEAQ (reference sequence). This CDR3 contains 14 residues. The CDR3 nucleotides are TGTGCCAGCAGCTTTCCCTTTAGCACAGATACGCAGTATTTT. Amino acids: CASSFPFSTDTQYF.

The chain combines TRBV5-4 with TRBJ1-2, with D perhaps TRBD1 (6 bases). Per germline, CDR1 SGHNT and CDR2 YYREEE (reference sequence). Trimming took 2 bases from V and 6 from J, leaving 17 bases between them. This CDR3 contains 15 residues. DNA of the CDR3: TGTGCCAGCAGCTTCTACGGGGGGCCTATTGATGGCTACACCTTC. Amino acid sequence: CASSFYGGPIDGYTF.

This chain connects TRBV9 to TRBJ2-7; either TRBD1 or TRBD2 may fit D (5 bases each). Germline CDR1 reads SGDLS; CDR2 reads YYNGEE. V dropped 4 bases and J dropped 4 bases, with 12 bases sitting between them. This CDR3 has 13 amino acids. The CDR3 region is CASSYRDQYEQYF. CDR3 nucleotides: TGTGCCAGCAGCTACCGGGACCAGTACGAGCAGTACTTC.

CDR3 loop: CASSLAEGGFAEAFF. The CDR3 DNA follows: TGCGCCAGCAGCTTGGCCGAGGGGGGTTTTGCTGAAGCTTTCTTT. The gene calls are TRBV5-1 and TRBJ1-1, with D maybe TRBD1 (6 bases). V was cut by 0 bases and J by 6 bases, with 15 bases left in between. The CDR3 length is 15 residues. The germline V gene encodes CDR1 SGHRS and CDR2 YFSETQ. The entire variable domain, with the rest obtained from reference TRBV5-1 and TRBJ1-1, is as follows: KAGVTQTPRYLIKTRGQQVTLSCSPISGHRSVSWYQQTPGQGLQFLFEYFSETQRNKGNFPGRFSGRQFSNSRSEMNVSTLELGDSALYLCASSLAEGGFAEAFFGQGTRLTVV.

This rearrangement joins TRBV7-8 to TRBJ1-1; D is unresolved. The CDR3 loop spans 16 amino acids. CDR1 SGHVS and CDR2 FQNEAQ come from the germline V gene. V was clipped by 0 bases and J by 4 bases, with 15 bases between them. CDR3 sequence: CASSLAMEGAFTEAFF. CDR3 nucleotide sequence: TGTGCCAGCAGCTTAGCGATGGAGGGAGCCTTCACTGAAGCTTTCTTT.

About this clone itself: The sample has other DNA sequences that encode this CDR3 too. The chain recombines TRBV28 with TRBJ2-5; 12 nucleotides agree with TRBD2. In germline, CDR1 is MDHEN, CDR2 SYDVKM. The CDR3 sequence is 15 residues long. V was clipped by 2 bases and J by 2 bases; unmatched bases: 0. The CDR3 DNA reads TGTGCCAGCAGTTTACTAGCGGGGGGGCAAGAGACCCAGTACTTC. This sequence encodes CASSLLAGGQETQYF.

The chain combines TRBV18 with TRBJ2-7, with D possibly being TRBD1 or TRBD2 (5 bases each). The CDR3 sequence is 15 residues long. Trimming removed 6 bases at V and 2 bases at J, with 17 bases between. Germline V gene sequence: CDR1 KGHSH, CDR2 LQKENI. CDR3 protein: CASSPEGPPTYEQYF. The CDR3 nucleotides read TGTGCCAGCTCTCCCGAGGGGCCTCCTACCTACGAGCAGTACTTC.

The gene calls are TRBV6-4 and TRBJ2-5; 8 bases align to TRBD2. Germline assignment: CDR1 MRHNA and CDR2 SNTAGT. Trimming cost V 2 bases and J 5 bases; bases outside gene matches: 4. There are 14 residues in the CDR3. The CDR3 DNA follows: TGTGCCAGCAGTGACCCTAGCGGGCGGGAGACCCAGTACTTC. This codes for CASSDPSGRETQYF.

The chain joins TRBV28 to TRBJ1-1, with D possibly TRBD1 on 5 matching bases. Germline V lookup: CDR1 MDHEN, CDR2 SYDVKM. Trimming removed 2 bases at V and 0 bases at J, with 10 bases between. The CDR3 consists of 15 residues. The CDR3 loop reads CASSLAGTLNTEAFF. CDR3 bases: TGTGCCAGCAGTTTAGCCGGGACTCTGAACACTGAAGCTTTCTTT.

The rearrangement links TRBV5-1 to TRBJ2-3; 8 nucleotides agree with TRBD1. V shed 4 bases and J 4 bases; nucleotides not matched to a gene: 5. CDR1 is SGHRS, CDR2 YFSETQ, per germline. The CDR3 loop spans 14 amino acids. The CDR3: CASSEDRAADTQYF. The CDR3 bases are TGCGCCAGCAGCGAGGACAGGGCCGCAGATACGCAGTATTTT.

This CDR3 is CASSSGLLSSYEQYF. Here the CDR3 DNA reads TGTGCCAGCAGCTCCGGACTCCTGAGCTCCTACGAGCAGTACTTC. This chain joins TRBV13 and TRBJ2-7, with D perhaps TRBD2 (5 bases). The CDR3 runs 15 residues. Trimming cost V 4 bases and J 0 bases, with 13 bases left between them. Germline values: CDR1 PRHDT, CDR2 FYEKMQ (reference sequence).

A note on this clone: This same CDR3 is encoded by further DNA sequences in the sample. The rearrangement uses TRBV13 and TRBJ1-2, with TRBD1 matching 7 bases. This CDR3 has 14 amino acids. Germline trimming cut 0 bases from V and 2 bases from J; bases unmatched to any gene: 0. Germline CDR1 PRHDT, CDR2 FYEKMQ (reference sequence). CDR3 bases: TGTGCCAGCAGCTTAGGGACAGGGAACTATGGCTACACCTTC. This translates into CASSLGTGNYGYTF.

The genes are TRBV27 and TRBJ1-6; the D gene is possibly TRBD1 (6 bases). Trimming left V 6 bases short and J 9 bases short, with 15 bases between. Germline loops: CDR1 MNHEY, CDR2 SMNVEV (reference sequence). The CDR3 contains 14 residues. The DNA of the CDR3 is TGTGCCAGCAGCCTCGCAGGGGTGACTTCACCCCTCCACTTT. Encoded protein: CASSLAGVTSPLHF.

A remark on this clone: Other DNA sequences within the sample encode an identical CDR3. The chain uses TRBV28 and TRBJ2-7; maybe TRBD2 (5 bases). V was shortened by 2 bases and J by 0 bases, with 8 bases between the two germline ends. The CDR3 has 14 residues. CDR1 and CDR2 from the germline V gene are MDHEN and SYDVKM. The CDR3 reads CASSLPGSSYEQYF. CDR3 coding DNA: TGTGCCAGCAGTTTACCGGGGAGCTCCTACGAGCAGTACTTC.

V usage is TRBV7-9 and J usage is TRBJ2-5; D may be TRBD2 (5 bases). Germline-derived CDR1 and CDR2 are SEHNR and FQNEAQ (reference sequence). The CDR3 runs 14 residues. Trimming took 1 base from V and 1 from J, leaving 7 bases between them. The CDR3: CASSLGAVQETQYF. The DNA of the CDR3 is TGTGCCAGCAGCTTAGGAGCGGTCCAAGAGACCCAGTACTTC.

V usage is TRBV30 and J usage is TRBJ1-2, with TRBD1 as a possible D gene (6 bases). Germline V CDR1 and CDR2: GTSNPN, SVGIG (reference sequence). The CDR3 has 15 residues. V gave up 2 bases and J gave up 3 bases, with 16 bases separating them. The CDR3 nucleotides are TGTGCCTGGAGTCCCCATAAGACAGGATACTATGGCTACACCTTC. Amino acid sequence: CAWSPHKTGYYGYTF. Full variable domain (missing parts from reference TRBV30 and TRBJ1-2): SQTIHQWPATLVQPVGSPLSLECTVEGTSNPNLYWYRQAAGRGLQLLFYSVGIGQISSEVPQNLSASRPQDRQFILSSKKLLLSDSGFYLCAWSPHKTGYYGYTFGSGTRLTVV.

The CDR3 region is CAWSRGAGYNEQFF. The CDR3 DNA is TGTGCCTGGAGTCGGGGGGCGGGTTACAATGAGCAGTTCTTC. This sequence joins TRBV30 and TRBJ2-1; tentatively, D is TRBD2 (7 bases). The V end was cut by 2 bases, the J end by 4 bases, with 12 bases between. Germline CDR1 GTSNPN, CDR2 SVGIG (reference sequence). The CDR3 is made up of 14 amino acids.

This rearrangement joins TRBV5-6 to TRBJ1-3; 8 bases line up with TRBD1. CDR1 is SGHDT, CDR2 YYEEEE, per germline. The junction had 4 bases not matched to a gene; V was cut back by 2 bases and J by 3 bases. The CDR3 has 15 amino acids. The CDR3 is CASSFQGAYGNTIYF. In DNA form, the CDR3 reads TGTGCCAGCAGCTTTCAGGGGGCTTATGGAAACACCATATATTTT.

The rearrangement uses TRBV6-1 and TRBJ2-7, with 8 bases identical to TRBD2. The CDR3 runs 14 residues. Germline loops: CDR1 MNHNS, CDR2 SASEGT. Trimming cost V 2 bases and J 2 bases; bases outside gene matches: 2. The CDR3 region is CASSEPGLAYEQYF. The CDR3, as DNA: TGTGCCAGCAGTGAACCGGGACTAGCCTACGAGCAGTACTTC.